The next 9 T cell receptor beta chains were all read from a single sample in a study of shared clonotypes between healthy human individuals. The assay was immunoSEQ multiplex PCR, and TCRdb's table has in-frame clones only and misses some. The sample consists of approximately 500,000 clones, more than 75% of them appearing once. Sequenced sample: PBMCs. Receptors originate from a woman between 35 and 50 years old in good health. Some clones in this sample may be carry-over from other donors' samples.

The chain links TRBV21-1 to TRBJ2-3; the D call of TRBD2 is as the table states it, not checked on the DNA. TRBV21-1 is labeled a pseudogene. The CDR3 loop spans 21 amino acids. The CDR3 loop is CASSKATGQGSSGRSTDTQYF. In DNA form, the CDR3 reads TGTGCCAGCAGCAAAGCGACGGGACAGGGGTCTAGCGGGAGAAGCACAGATACGCAGTATTTT.

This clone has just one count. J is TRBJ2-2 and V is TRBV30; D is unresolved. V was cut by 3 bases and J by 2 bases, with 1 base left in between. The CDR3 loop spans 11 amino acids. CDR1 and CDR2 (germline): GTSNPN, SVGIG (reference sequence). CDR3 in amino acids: CAWRNTGELFF. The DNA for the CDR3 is TGTGCCTGGAGAAACACCGGGGAGCTGTTTTTT.

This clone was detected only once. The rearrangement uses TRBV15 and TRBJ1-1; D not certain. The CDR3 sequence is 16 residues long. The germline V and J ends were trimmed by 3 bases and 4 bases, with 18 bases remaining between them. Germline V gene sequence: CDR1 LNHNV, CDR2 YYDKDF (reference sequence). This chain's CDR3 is CATSREPRASATEAFF. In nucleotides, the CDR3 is TGTGCCACCAGCAGGGAACCCCGCGCGAGCGCCACTGAAGCTTTCTTT.

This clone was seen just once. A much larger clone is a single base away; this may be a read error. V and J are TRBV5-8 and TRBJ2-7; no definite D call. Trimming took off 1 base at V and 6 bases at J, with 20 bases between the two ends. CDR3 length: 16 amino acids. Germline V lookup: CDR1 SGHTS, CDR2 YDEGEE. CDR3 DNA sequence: TGTGCCAGCAGCTTGTTATCGGGCTCCTACACTTGCGAGCAGTACTTC. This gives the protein CASSLLSGSYTCEQYF.

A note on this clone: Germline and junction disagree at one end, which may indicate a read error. CDR3 sequence (DNA): TGTGCCATCAGTCCGGGACAGGGTATATACGAGCAGTACTTC. It codes for CAISPGQGIYEQYF. The chain recombines TRBV6-5 with TRBJ2-7, with TRBD1 matching 9 bases. CDR1 and CDR2 (germline): MNHEY, SVGAGI. The CDR3 loop spans 14 amino acids.

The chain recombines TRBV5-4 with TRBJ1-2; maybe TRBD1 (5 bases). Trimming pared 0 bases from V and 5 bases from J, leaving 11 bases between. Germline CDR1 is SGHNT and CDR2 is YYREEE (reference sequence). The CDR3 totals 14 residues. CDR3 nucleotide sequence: TGTGCCAGCAGCTTGGCAGGGAGACGGTATGGCTACACCTTC. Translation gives CASSLAGRRYGYTF.

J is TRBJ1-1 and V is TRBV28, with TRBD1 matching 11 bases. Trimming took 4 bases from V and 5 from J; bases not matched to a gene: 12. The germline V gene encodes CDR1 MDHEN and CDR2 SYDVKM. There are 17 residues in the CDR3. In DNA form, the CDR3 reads TGTGCCAGCAGTTCCTGGACAGGGGGCGCGGGAGAAACTGAAGCTTTCTTT. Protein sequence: CASSSWTGGAGETEAFF. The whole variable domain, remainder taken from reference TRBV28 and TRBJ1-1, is DVKVTQSSRYLVKRTGEKVFLECVQDMDHENMFWYRQDPGLGLRLIYFSYDVKMKEKGDIPEGYSVSREKKERFSLILESASTNQTSMYLCASSSWTGGAGETEAFFGQGTRLTVV.

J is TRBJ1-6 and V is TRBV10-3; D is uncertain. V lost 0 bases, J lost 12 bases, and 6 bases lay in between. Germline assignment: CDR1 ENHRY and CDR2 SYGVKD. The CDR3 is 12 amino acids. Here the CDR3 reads CAISESVGPLHF. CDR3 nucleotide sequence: TGTGCCATCAGTGAGTCGGTGGGACCCCTCCACTTT.

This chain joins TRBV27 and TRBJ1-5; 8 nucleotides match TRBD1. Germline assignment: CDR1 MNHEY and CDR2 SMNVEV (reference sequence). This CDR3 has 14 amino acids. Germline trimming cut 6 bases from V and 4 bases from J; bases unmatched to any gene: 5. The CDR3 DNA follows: TGTGCCAGCAGCCCGGGACAGGTAAATCAGCCCCAGCATTTT. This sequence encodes CASSPGQVNQPQHF.